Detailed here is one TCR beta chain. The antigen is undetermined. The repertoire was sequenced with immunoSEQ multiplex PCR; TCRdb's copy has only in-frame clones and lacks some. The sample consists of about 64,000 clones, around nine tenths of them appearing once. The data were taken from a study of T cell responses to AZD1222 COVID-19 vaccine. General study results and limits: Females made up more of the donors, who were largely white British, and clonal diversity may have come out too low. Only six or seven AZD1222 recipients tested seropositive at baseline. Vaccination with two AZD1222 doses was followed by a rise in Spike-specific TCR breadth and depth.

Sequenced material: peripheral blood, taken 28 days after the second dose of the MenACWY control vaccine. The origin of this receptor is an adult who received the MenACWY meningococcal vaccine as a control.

CDR3 DNA: TGTGCCAGCAGCTCGGACAGGGCGGTGCAGTTCTTC. This translates into CASSSDRAVQFF. This chain uses TRBV11-3 with TRBJ2-1; 8 bases match TRBD1. CDR1 and CDR2 from the germline V gene are SGHNT and YENEEA. CDR3 size: 12 residues. V was pared by 4 bases and J by 12 bases, with 5 bases of the junction left unmatched.